A selection of T cell receptor beta chains follows, all from one sample in a study of chemoradiotherapy in HPV16-positive cancers. Sequencing was performed with immunoSEQ multiplex PCR; in TCRdb, only in-frame clones are kept and a portion is missing. The data contain around 30,000 clones, around 90% of them singletons. The source was blood, collected from a patient who underwent chemoradiotherapy. The receptors were gathered from a human donor with HPV-associated anogenital cancer. Both conserved end residues are part of each CDR3. A D gene is named only where the DNA matches it firmly. For some rows the clone size is stated as once, few or many, or as a class when expanded; others skip it.

clone size,V gene,D gene,J gene,CDR3 DNA,CDR3 protein
NA,TRBV2,TRBD1,TRBJ1-2,TGTGCCAGCAGTGAACGGACAGGGTGGTTCTACGGCTACACCTTC,CASSERTGWFYGYTF
NA,TRBV5-1,TRBD2,TRBJ2-5,TGCGCCAGCAGCCCACCGGGACTAGCGGACCAGTACTTC,CASSPPGLADQYF
NA,TRBV4-3,NA,TRBJ1-3,TGCGCCAGCAGCGGTCGGACAGCCTTCCACTCTGGAAACACCATATATTTT,CASSGRTAFHSGNTIYF
NA,TRBV10-1,NA,TRBJ2-1,TGCGCCAGCAGTTCTTTCCGGGGGAGCGAGCAGTTCTTC,CASSSFRGSEQFF
NA,TRBV6-1,NA,TRBJ2-5,TGTGCCAGCAGTGAACAGCCAGGGAAAGAGACCCAGTACTTC,CASSEQPGKETQYF
NA,TRBV14,NA,TRBJ2-2,TGTGCCAGCAGCCAAGAACTTCCACTTGCGAACACCGGGGAGCTGTTTTTT,CASSQELPLANTGELFF
once,TRBV5-4,TRBD2,TRBJ2-7,TGTGCCAGCAGCTTGGGACGGGGGGGCCTCAACGAGCAGTACTTC,CASSLGRGGLNEQYF
NA,TRBV4-1,TRBD1,TRBJ1-1,TGCGCCAGCAGCCAAGGGAAACTCGACAGGGGGTACACTGAAGCTTTCTTT,CASSQGKLDRGYTEAFF
NA,TRBV9,TRBD2,TRBJ2-1,TGTGCCAGCAGCGTAGTAGGCGGGAGGGCCGGGAACAATGAGCAGTTCTTC,CASSVVGGRAGNNEQFF
NA,TRBV13,TRBD1,TRBJ1-2,TGTGCCAGCAGCCCCAGGGGATTCGACAGGGCGGGTGGCTACACCTTC,CASSPRGFDRAGGYTF
NA,TRBV7-9,NA,TRBJ2-1,TGTGCCAGCAGCTTGGTGGGGGGGCCTCATAATGAGCAGTTCTTC,CASSLVGGPHNEQFF
NA,TRBV5-5,NA,TRBJ2-7,TGTGCCAGCAGCTTGGCCTTTCGGGGGACGACAATCTACTTC,CASSLAFRGTTIYF
once,TRBV27,TRBD1,TRBJ2-1,TGTGCCAGCAGTTTAGGACAGGGGGCCTACAATGAGCAGTTCTTC,CASSLGQGAYNEQFF
NA,TRBV7-2,NA,TRBJ1-2,TGTGCCAGCAGCTTAGGGGCACCCACGCCTAACTATGGCTACACCTTC,CASSLGAPTPNYGYTF
NA,TRBV5-1,NA,TRBJ1-1,TGCGCCAGCAGCCCACAGACCATGAACACTGAAGCTTTCTTT,CASSPQTMNTEAFF
NA,TRBV2,TRBD1,TRBJ2-7,TGTGCCAGCAGTGAAAGTCAGGGGGCGTTCCACGAGCAGTACTTC,CASSESQGAFHEQYF
NA,TRBV6-5,NA,TRBJ1-5,TGTGCCAGCAGAAGTAGGGGGGATCAGCCCCAGCATTTT,CASRSRGDQPQHF
once,TRBV27,TRBD2,TRBJ2-5,TGTGCCAGCAGTTTTCTAGCGGGAGGAGGTTTAGGAGAGACCCAGTACTTC,CASSFLAGGGLGETQYF
NA,TRBV7-8,NA,TRBJ1-5,TGTGCCAGCAGCTACCTCCCCCGCCAGCCCCAGCATTTT,CASSYLPRQPQHF
NA,TRBV30,NA,TRBJ1-6,TGTGCCTGGAGCATTGGGCTGAGGGATTCACCCCTCCACTTT,CAWSIGLRDSPLHF
NA,TRBV10-3,NA,TRBJ1-2,TGTGCCATCAGTTTTTCAGGGGAAATCGGGGATGGCTACACCTTC,CAISFSGEIGDGYTF
NA,TRBV23-1,TRBD1,TRBJ2-7,TGCGCCAGCAGTCCTCCTCCGGGACAGGGTTCCTACGAGCAGTACTTC,CASSPPPGQGSYEQYF
NA,TRBV5-1,NA,TRBJ2-5,TGCGCCAGCAGCCTAGGCATCGGGCGGTCGGTTGAGGAGACCCAGTACTTC,CASSLGIGRSVEETQYF
NA,TRBV9,TRBD2,TRBJ2-1,TGTGCCAGCAGCGGGGGACTAGCGGGAATAAACAATGAGCAGTTCTTC,CASSGGLAGINNEQFF
NA,TRBV28,NA,TRBJ1-3,TGTGCCAGCAGTTTAGGGCCCTCTGGAAACACCATATATTTT,CASSLGPSGNTIYF
NA,TRBV9,TRBD1,TRBJ2-5,TGTGCCAGCAGCGTAGGGACAGGGGGCCAAGAGACCCAGTACTTC,CASSVGTGGQETQYF
NA,TRBV11-1,TRBD1,TRBJ2-1,TGTGCCAGCATCCACCTAGGACAGGGGGATGAGCAGTTCTTC,CASIHLGQGDEQFF
NA,TRBV15,NA,TRBJ1-2,TGTGCCACCAGCCCCAAAGGGACGTTGAACTATGGCTACACCTTC,CATSPKGTLNYGYTF
NA,TRBV5-1,NA,TRBJ2-1,TGCGCCAGCAGCTTGGATCCAGCGAGCTACAATGAGCAGTTCTTC,CASSLDPASYNEQFF
NA,TRBV30,NA,TRBJ1-5,TGTGCCTGGAGTGCGTCCTACGGGGGGGGACAGCCCCAGCATTTT,CAWSASYGGGQPQHF
NA,TRBV7-9,NA,TRBJ1-6,TGTGCCAGCAGCCCTGGGGACTTTCCTTTGGGTAATTCACCCCTCCACTTT,CASSPGDFPLGNSPLHF
NA,TRBV28,TRBD2,TRBJ2-7,TGTGCCAGCAGTATGCTTGTGGGTAGCGGGATCTCTTACGAGCAGTACTTC,CASSMLVGSGISYEQYF
NA,TRBV28,NA,TRBJ1-2,TGTGCCAGCAGTATGATTAGCTATGGCTACACCTTC,CASSMISYGYTF
once,TRBV15,NA,TRBJ1-1,TGTGCCACCAGCAGAGATGGGGGATCAGGGAACACTGAAGCTTTCTTT,CATSRDGGSGNTEAFF
NA,TRBV7-2,TRBD1,TRBJ1-1,TGTGCCAGCAGCTTTCGTTCGGGACAGACAAACACTGAAGCTTTCTTT,CASSFRSGQTNTEAFF
NA,TRBV25-1,NA,TRBJ1-2,TGTGCCAGCGGAAGTTCCGGGACGCAACCCTATGGCTACACCTTC,CASGSSGTQPYGYTF
NA,TRBV2,TRBD2,TRBJ2-5,TGTGCCAGCACCCTAGGACTAGCGGGGCTTCAAGAGACCCAGTACTTC,CASTLGLAGLQETQYF
NA,TRBV11-2,NA,TRBJ2-3,TGTGCCAGCAGCTCCGAATTGGGCACCACAGATACGCAGTATTTT,CASSSELGTTDTQYF
NA,TRBV11-2,NA,TRBJ2-1,TGTGCCAGCAGCTTAGGAGGGGGGATGAATGAGCAGTTCTTC,CASSLGGGMNEQFF
NA,TRBV6-5,NA,TRBJ1-1,TGTGCTAGCAGTCCGTTGCCTCTGAACACTGAAGCTTTCTTT,CASSPLPLNTEAFF
once,TRBV9,TRBD2,TRBJ2-3,TGTGCCAGCAGCGGGACTAGCGGACCTAGCACAGATACGCAGTATTTT,CASSGTSGPSTDTQYF
NA,TRBV27,NA,TRBJ2-3,TGTGCCACCGGCCGACCCACAGATACGCAGTATTTT,CATGRPTDTQYF
NA,TRBV7-6,NA,TRBJ2-6,TGTGCCAGCAGCCCCCGGGCGGGGACCGGGGCCAACGTCCTGACTTTC,CASSPRAGTGANVLTF